This T cell receptor beta chain was documented in a study of early T cells in non-severe SARS-CoV-2 infection. Study-wide background: Bulk RNA isolated from unsorted whole blood underwent sequencing; chains were not paired. The study's findings and limits: The VDJdb matching leaned toward anti-spike CD8 responses and overlooked private and CD4 specificities.

Attachment of unique molecular identifiers was made to individual cDNA molecules. Using its own MiXCR run on the 5' RACE reads, TCRdb lists one record per CDR3 protein. Altogether 98,000 or so distinct CDR3 sequences are present, about 10% being singletons, with the ten largest covering around 4.7%. The CDR3 covers 12 residues. Trimming shortened V by 2 bases and J by 5 bases, and 6 bases separated the two germline ends. Germline CDR1 is SGHVS and CDR2 is FQNEAQ. This clonotype was counted ten times or more. Its antigen is as yet unknown. The sequence came from an adult who was a healthcare worker with PCR-confirmed SARS-CoV-2 infection or an uninfected control (not recorded which). The chain is built from TRBV7-8 and TRBJ2-5; D is unclear. The specimen sequenced was whole blood. CDR3 residues: CASSLNTETQYF. DNA of the CDR3: TGTGCCAGCAGCTTAAATACGGAGACCCAGTACTTC.